The clone carrying this TCR beta chain was found many times. What it binds is not known. Using its own MiXCR run on the reads, TCRdb lists one record per CDR3 protein. The top ten clones hold around a sixth of a sample with about 740,000 distinct CDR3 sequences, roughly 36% of them seen once. The data belong to a study of T cell repertoires in cytomegalovirus infection. The CDR3 length is 13 residues. Germline values: CDR1 SGHVS, CDR2 FNYEAQ. V was cut by 6 bases and J by 4 bases, with 11 bases left in between. The specimen was cultured PBMCs, collected from culture after CMV antigen stimulation. The chain combines TRBV7-6 with TRBJ2-3; tentatively, D is TRBD1 (6 bases). The TCR sequence derives from a human donor in good health (CMV status not recorded). Some clones in this sample may be carry-over from other donors' samples. The chain's CDR3 is CASSITGPDTQYF. The CDR3 DNA is TGTGCCAGCAGTATAACAGGGCCAGATACGCAGTATTTT. The whole variable domain, filled in from reference TRBV7-6 and TRBJ2-3, reads GAGVSQSPRYKVTKRGQDVALRCDPISGHVSLYWYRQALGQGPEFLTYFNYEAQQDKSGLPNDRFSAERPEGSISTLTIQRTEQRDSAMYRCASSITGPDTQYFGPGTRLTVL.